The clone carrying this TCR beta chain was counted many times. Its specificity is unknown. Three rounds of nested PCR, following a modified ARM-PCR protocol, produced the TCRbeta library. TCRdb recomputed calls from the multiplex PCR reads with MiXCR, one row per CDR3 protein. The sample holds some 90,000 distinct CDR3 sequences, around 57% seen once. The template was RNA from unsorted bulk tissue. The sample is drawn from a study of tumor and adjacent non-tumor tissue in lung cancer. Study overall: The patients, approximately nine men and several women, were about 31 to 76 with stage I to III disease. Samples averaged around 3.9 million productive TCRbeta reads each.

Study-level points and caveats: Compared with tumor, normal lung showed significantly lower TCR diversity.

V lost 1 base to trimming and J lost 4 bases, with 7 bases between them. This CDR3 has 14 amino acids. Germline V lookup: CDR1 SGHAT, CDR2 FQNNGV. The chain employs TRBV11-2 and TRBJ2-2; a weak D match, TRBD2 (6 bases). The sequence was collected from an older man with non-small cell lung cancer. The material sequenced was lung tumor tissue. The CDR3 region is CASSLVTSTGELFF. The CDR3 nucleotides read TGTGCCAGCAGCTTAGTGACTAGCACCGGGGAGCTGTTTTTT.